These 17 T cell receptor beta chains share one sample of origin, sequenced in a study of beta chain features in type 1 diabetes. Investigators reverse transcribed all isolated RNA, so they sequenced expressed TCRB transcripts. Profiled with immunoSEQ multiplex PCR; TCRdb holds only in-frame clones, not every one. The table has 250,000 to 350,000 clones, around 10% seen once. The sequenced sample was naive CD4+ T cells from blood. These receptors originate from a woman in her twenties or thirties in good health.

A few counts support this clone. The J gene is TRBJ2-2, the V gene TRBV7-9; TRBD1 agrees at 7 bases. Germline CDR1 SEHNR, CDR2 FQNEAQ (reference sequence). The CDR3 length is 13 residues. V gave up 0 bases and J gave up 11 bases; unmatched junction bases: 3. The CDR3 DNA reads as TGTGCCAGCAGCTTAGCACGACAGGGCGAGCTGTTTTTT. This sequence encodes CASSLARQGELFF.

J is TRBJ2-1 and V is TRBV30; TRBD2 agrees at 7 bases. Per the germline V gene, CDR1 is GTSNPN and CDR2 is SVGIG (reference sequence). This CDR3 has 15 residues. With 3 bases clipped from V and 2 bases from J, the junction kept 7 bases outside the gene matches. The CDR3 spells CAWRPWGGTYNEQFF. The CDR3 DNA reads as TGTGCCTGGAGACCATGGGGGGGGACCTACAATGAGCAGTTCTTC.

The CDR3 loop reads CASSSGRASHEQFF. The CDR3 DNA reads TGTGCCAGCAGCAGCGGGAGGGCCTCCCATGAGCAGTTCTTC. This chain joins TRBV7-2 and TRBJ2-1; 10 bases fit TRBD2. Germline V gives CDR1 SGHTA, CDR2 FQGNSA. Trimming took 5 bases from V and 8 from J; bases not matched to a gene: 6. CDR3 length: 14 amino acids.

This clone was seen only a few times. This rearrangement joins TRBV30 to TRBJ1-5; unclear D gene. Germline CDR1 and CDR2: GTSNPN and SVGIG (reference sequence). V lost 2 bases and J 7 bases, leaving 12 bases between the germline ends. The CDR3 runs 13 residues. The CDR3 spells CAWSKSGGQPQHF. CDR3 nucleotide sequence: TGTGCCTGGAGTAAGTCAGGAGGACAGCCCCAGCATTTT.

The chain is built from TRBV27 and TRBJ1-3; tentatively, D is TRBD1 (6 bases). Between the trimmed V and J ends, which lost 4 bases and 5 bases, there was a span of 12 bases. The CDR3 consists of 14 residues. Germline CDR1 reads MNHEY; CDR2 reads SMNVEV (reference sequence). CDR3 amino acids: CASSSDRHRNTIYF. CDR3 DNA: TGTGCCAGCAGTTCGGACAGACACAGAAACACCATATATTTT.

The chain employs TRBV5-6 and TRBJ2-3, with TRBD1 matching 7 bases. Per the germline V gene, CDR1 is SGHDT and CDR2 is YYEEEE. The CDR3 spans 14 residues. J gave up 2 bases and V 3 bases, and 3 bases lay outside the gene matches. This chain's CDR3 is CASSSTGFTDTQYF. The CDR3 DNA is TGTGCCAGCAGCTCGACAGGGTTCACAGATACGCAGTATTTT.

The chain links TRBV4-3 to TRBJ2-7, with TRBD2 matching 12 bases. This CDR3 region has 14 residues. The V segment lost 5 bases and the J segment 5 bases; nucleotides outside the gene matches: 4. Germline lookup yields CDR1 LGHNA and CDR2 YSLEER. CDR3 sequence (DNA): TGCGCCAGCAGCGGACTAGCGGGATCCCACGAGCAGTACTTC. It translates to CASSGLAGSHEQYF.

The V gene is TRBV6-1, the J gene TRBJ2-7; 9 nucleotides align to TRBD1. Germline V gene data show CDR1 as MNHNS and CDR2 as SASEGT. Trimming removed 2 bases from V and 9 bases from J; junction bases left unmatched: 5. This CDR3 is 13 amino acids long. Here the CDR3 reads CASSERDREVQYF. For the CDR3, the DNA is TGTGCCAGCAGTGAACGGGACAGGGAAGTGCAGTACTTC.

The sample holds a few counts of this clone. The V call is TRBV5-4, the J call TRBJ1-4; 9 positions match TRBD1. The CDR3 contains 14 residues. J lost 7 bases, V lost 2 bases, and 3 bases had no gene match. Germline CDR1 SGHNT, CDR2 YYREEE (reference sequence). CDR3 DNA sequence: TGTGCCAGCAGCTTTACAGGGGGCGGTGAAAAACTGTTTTTT. Amino acid sequence: CASSFTGGGEKLFF.

This clone came up a few times. The gene calls are TRBV9 and TRBJ2-5; 7 bases align to TRBD2. The CDR3 has 15 residues. Unmatched junction bases numbered 10, after V lost 3 bases and J lost 5 bases. Germline CDR1 is SGDLS and CDR2 is YYNGEE. The CDR3 nucleotides read TGTGCCAGCAGCGCAGCCGGGCTCGGGGGGGAGACCCAGTACTTC. This sequence encodes CASSAAGLGGETQYF.

This clone was seen more than once but under ten times. Here the CDR3 reads CASSLPGTGTGGIQYF. DNA for the CDR3: TGTGCCAGCAGTTTACCGGGGACAGGGACGGGCGGCATTCAGTACTTC. The rearrangement links TRBV28 to TRBJ2-4; TRBD1 aligns across 9 bases. CDR3 length: 16 amino acids. Germline assignment: CDR1 MDHEN and CDR2 SYDVKM. Losses at the gene ends were 2 bases for V and 9 bases for J; bases not matched to a gene: 11.

The V call is TRBV15, the J call TRBJ2-2, with D maybe TRBD2 (5 bases). The germline CDR1 and CDR2 sequences are LNHNV and YYDKDF (reference sequence). There are 16 residues in the CDR3. Trimming took off 0 bases at V and 1 base at J, with 9 bases between the two ends. This chain's CDR3 is CATSRDHAGNTGELFF. Here the CDR3 DNA reads TGTGCCACCAGCAGAGATCATGCGGGGAACACCGGGGAGCTGTTTTTT.

This clone was seen a few times. V is TRBV20-1 and J is TRBJ2-5; 8 bases are shared with TRBD2. Germline CDR1 reads DFQATT; CDR2 reads SNEGSKA (reference sequence). CDR3 length equals 11 residues. The CDR3: CVMEREWTQYF. CDR3 bases: TGCGTCATGGAGCGGGAGTGGACCCAGTACTTC.

This clone was observed a few times. The genes are TRBV15 and TRBJ1-1; D is unclear. The CDR3 sequence is 14 residues long. The V end was cut by 0 bases, the J end by 4 bases, with 9 bases between. Germline assignment: CDR1 LNHNV and CDR2 YYDKDF (reference sequence). The DNA for the CDR3 is TGTGCCACCAGCAGAGACGGGTGGAGCACTGAAGCTTTCTTT. Its translation: CATSRDGWSTEAFF. The full variable domain, rest sourced from reference TRBV15 and TRBJ1-1, is DAMVIQNPRYQVTQFGKPVTLSCSQTLNHNVMYWYQQKSSQAPKLLFHYYDKDFNNEADTPDNFQSRRPNTSFCFLDIRSPGLGDTAMYLCATSRDGWSTEAFFGQGTRLTVV.

The gene calls are TRBV4-3 and TRBJ2-1; 12 nucleotides line up with TRBD2. The junction had 9 bases not matched to a gene; V was cut back by 0 bases and J by 9 bases. The germline CDR1 and CDR2 sequences are LGHNA and YSLEER. There are 17 residues in the CDR3. The CDR3 DNA is TGCGCCAGCAGCCAAGAGTCGACTAGCGGGAGTTTGGGTGAGCAGTTCTTC. This sequence encodes CASSQESTSGSLGEQFF.

V and J are TRBV23-1 and TRBJ1-3; TRBD1 matches 7 bases. TRBV23-1 is treated as an ORF (open reading frame) with a function not yet certain. The CDR3 length is 18 residues. The trim removed 0 bases at V and 0 bases at J, leaving 8 bases unmatched. CDR3 region: CASSQSRNRGSSGNTIYF. CDR3 nucleotides: TGCGCCAGCAGTCAATCGAGGAACAGGGGAAGCTCTGGAAACACCATATATTTT.

This clone was detected a few times. This chain links TRBV19 with TRBJ1-5; TRBD1 matches 8 bases. The CDR3 consists of 16 residues. Trimming took 5 bases from V and 0 from J; bases not matched to a gene: 6. Germline V gene data show CDR1 as LNHDA and CDR2 as SQIVND (reference sequence). DNA for the CDR3: TGTGCCAGTAGTGTAAACGACAGGGGTAGCAATCAGCCCCAGCATTTT. Residues: CASSVNDRGSNQPQHF.